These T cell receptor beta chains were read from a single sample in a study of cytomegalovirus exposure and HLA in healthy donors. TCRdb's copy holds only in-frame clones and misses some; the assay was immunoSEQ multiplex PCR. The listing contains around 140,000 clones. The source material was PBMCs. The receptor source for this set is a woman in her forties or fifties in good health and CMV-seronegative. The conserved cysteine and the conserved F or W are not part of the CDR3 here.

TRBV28	AISEAGGLYNEQF
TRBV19	ASSIVSRAGVEQY
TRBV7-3	ASSENPGNNEKLF
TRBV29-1	SVQLTGRNYGYT
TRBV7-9	ASSSRQTNEKLF
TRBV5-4	ASSWGTSGGYEQY
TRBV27	ASSLGGRGLGYYEQY
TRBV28	ASSLELAGGNTIY
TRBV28	AISRGGGDEQY
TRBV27	ASSFRDKGGTYNEQF
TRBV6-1	ASSSQGNTEAF
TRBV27	ASSLGVQGAGYT